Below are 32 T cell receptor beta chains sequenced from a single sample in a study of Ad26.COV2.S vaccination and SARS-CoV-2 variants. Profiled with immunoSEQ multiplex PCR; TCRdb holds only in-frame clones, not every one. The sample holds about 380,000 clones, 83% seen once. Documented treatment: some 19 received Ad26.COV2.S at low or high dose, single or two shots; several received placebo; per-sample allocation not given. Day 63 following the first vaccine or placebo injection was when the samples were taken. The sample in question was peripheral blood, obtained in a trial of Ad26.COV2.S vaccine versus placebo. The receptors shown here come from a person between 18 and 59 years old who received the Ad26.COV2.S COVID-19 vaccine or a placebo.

The CDR3 here is CSVLTALNTEAFF. CDR3 nucleotides: TGCAGCGTTTTGACAGCCTTGAACACTGAAGCTTTCTTT. This chain uses TRBV29-1 with TRBJ1-1; possibly TRBD1 for D (5 bases). Germline values: CDR1 SQVTM, CDR2 ANQGSEA. CDR3 length: 13 residues. V was clipped by 5 bases and J by 0 bases, with 10 bases between them.

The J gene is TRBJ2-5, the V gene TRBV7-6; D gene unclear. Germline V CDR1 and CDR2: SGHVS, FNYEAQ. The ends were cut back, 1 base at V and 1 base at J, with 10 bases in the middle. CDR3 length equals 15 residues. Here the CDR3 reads CASSLEGRPQETQYF. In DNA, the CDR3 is TGTGCCAGCAGCTTAGAAGGACGTCCCCAAGAGACCCAGTACTTC.

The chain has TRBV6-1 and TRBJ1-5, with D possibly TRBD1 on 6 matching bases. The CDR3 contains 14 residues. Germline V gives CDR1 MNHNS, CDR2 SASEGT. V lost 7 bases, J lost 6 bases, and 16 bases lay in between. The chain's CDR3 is CASTLRTVGQPQHF. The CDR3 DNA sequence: TGTGCCAGCACCCTTCGGACAGTGGGTCAGCCCCAGCATTTT.

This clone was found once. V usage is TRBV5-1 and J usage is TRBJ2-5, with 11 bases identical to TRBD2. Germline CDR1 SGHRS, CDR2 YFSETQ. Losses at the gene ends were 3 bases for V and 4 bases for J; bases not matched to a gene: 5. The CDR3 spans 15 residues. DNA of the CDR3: TGCGCCAGCAGCTCGACCGGGACTAGCGGAGAGACCCAGTACTTC. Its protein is CASSSTGTSGETQYF. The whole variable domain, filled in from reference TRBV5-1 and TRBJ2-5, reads KAGVTQTPRYLIKTRGQQVTLSCSPISGHRSVSWYQQTPGQGLQFLFEYFSETQRNKGNFPGRFSGRQFSNSRSEMNVSTLELGDSALYLCASSSTGTSGETQYFGPGTRLLVL.

CDR3: CASSLIRSGTGNSPLHF. The CDR3 DNA is TGTGCCAGCAGCCTTATCCGCTCCGGGACAGGGAATTCACCCCTCCACTTT. The chain recombines TRBV28 with TRBJ1-6; 9 bases are shared with TRBD1. The CDR3 has 17 residues. Trimming cost V 6 bases and J 7 bases; bases outside gene matches: 13. Germline CDR1 reads MDHEN; CDR2 reads SYDVKM.

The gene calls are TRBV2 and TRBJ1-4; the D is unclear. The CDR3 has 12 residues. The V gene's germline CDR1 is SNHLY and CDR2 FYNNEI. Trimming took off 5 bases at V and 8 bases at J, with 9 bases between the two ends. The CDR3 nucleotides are TGTGCCAGCAGTACCAGAAGGGAAAAACTGTTTTTT. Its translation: CASSTRREKLFF. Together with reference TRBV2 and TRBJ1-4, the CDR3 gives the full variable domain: EPEVTQTPSHQVTQMGQEVILRCVPISNHLYFYWYRQILGQKVEFLVSFYNNEISEKSEIFDDQFSVERPDGSNFTLKIRSTKLEDSAMYFCASSTRREKLFFGSGTQLSVL.

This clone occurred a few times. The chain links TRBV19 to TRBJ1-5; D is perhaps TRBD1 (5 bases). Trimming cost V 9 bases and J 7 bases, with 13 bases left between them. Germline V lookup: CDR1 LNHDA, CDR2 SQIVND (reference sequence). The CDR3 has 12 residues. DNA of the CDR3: TGTGCCAGCAATTGGGGGTTGCAGCCCCAGCATTTT. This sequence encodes CASNWGLQPQHF.

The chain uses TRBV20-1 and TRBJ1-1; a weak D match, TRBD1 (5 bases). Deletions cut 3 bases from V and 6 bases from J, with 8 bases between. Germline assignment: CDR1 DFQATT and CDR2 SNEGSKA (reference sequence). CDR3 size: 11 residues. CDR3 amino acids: CSASGGAEAFF. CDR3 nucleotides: TGCAGTGCTAGCGGGGGTGCTGAAGCTTTCTTT.

The CDR3 loop reads CASITGTPMPYTF. The DNA for the CDR3 is TGTGCCAGCATTACCGGGACACCGATGCCCTACACCTTC. The chain employs TRBV2 and TRBJ1-2, with D possibly matching TRBD1 (6 bases). The CDR3 extends over 13 amino acids. Germline assignment: CDR1 SNHLY and CDR2 FYNNEI. Trimming stripped 7 bases from V and 10 bases from J, with 19 bases between.

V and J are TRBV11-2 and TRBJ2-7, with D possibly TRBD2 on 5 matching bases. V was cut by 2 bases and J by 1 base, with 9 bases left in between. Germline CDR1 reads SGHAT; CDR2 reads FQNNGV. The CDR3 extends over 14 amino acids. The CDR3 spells CASSLRSGSYEQYF. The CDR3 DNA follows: TGTGCCAGCAGCTTACGATCGGGGTCCTACGAGCAGTACTTC.

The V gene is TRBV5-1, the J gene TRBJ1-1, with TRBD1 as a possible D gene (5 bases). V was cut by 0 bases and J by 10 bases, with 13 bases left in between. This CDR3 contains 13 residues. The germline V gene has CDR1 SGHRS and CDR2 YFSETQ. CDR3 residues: CASSLEQVGGAFF. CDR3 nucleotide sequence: TGCGCCAGCAGCTTGGAGCAGGTGGGGGGAGCTTTCTTT.

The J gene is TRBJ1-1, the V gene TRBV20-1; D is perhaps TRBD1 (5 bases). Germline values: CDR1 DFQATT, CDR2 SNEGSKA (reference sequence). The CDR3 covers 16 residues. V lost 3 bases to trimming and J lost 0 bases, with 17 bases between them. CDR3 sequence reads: CSASRGARAVNTEAFF. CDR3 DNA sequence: TGCAGTGCTAGTAGAGGGGCGCGCGCCGTGAACACTGAAGCTTTCTTT.

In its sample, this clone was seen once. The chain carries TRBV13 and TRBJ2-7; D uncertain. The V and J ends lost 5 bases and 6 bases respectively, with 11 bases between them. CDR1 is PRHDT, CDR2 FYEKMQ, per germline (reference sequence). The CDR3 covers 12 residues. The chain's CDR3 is CASSLALGEQYF. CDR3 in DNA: TGTGCCAGCAGCCTCGCCTTGGGCGAGCAGTACTTC.

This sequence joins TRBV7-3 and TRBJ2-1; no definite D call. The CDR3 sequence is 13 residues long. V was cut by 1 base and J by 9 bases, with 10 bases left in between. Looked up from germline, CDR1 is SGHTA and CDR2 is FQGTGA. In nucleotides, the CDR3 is TGTGCCAGCAGCTTAAACCCAGGCAGTGAGCAGTTCTTC. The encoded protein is CASSLNPGSEQFF. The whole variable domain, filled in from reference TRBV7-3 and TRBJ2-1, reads GAGVSQTPSNKVTEKGKYVELRCDPISGHTALYWYRQSLGQGPEFLIYFQGTGAADDSGLPNDRFFAVRPEGSVSTLKIQRTERGDSAVYLCASSLNPGSEQFFGPGTRLTVL.

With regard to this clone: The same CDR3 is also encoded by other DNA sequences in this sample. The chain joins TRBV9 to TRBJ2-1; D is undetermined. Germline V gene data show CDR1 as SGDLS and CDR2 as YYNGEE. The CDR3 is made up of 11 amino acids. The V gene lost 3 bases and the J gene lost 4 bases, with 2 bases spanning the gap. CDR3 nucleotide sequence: TGTGCCAGCAGCGGATACAATGAGCAGTTCTTC. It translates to CASSGYNEQFF. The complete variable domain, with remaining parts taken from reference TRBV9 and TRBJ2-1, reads DSGVTQTPKHLITATGQRVTLRCSPRSGDLSVYWYQQSLDQGLQFLIQYYNGEERAKGNILERFSAQQFPDLHSELNLSSLELGDSALYFCASSGYNEQFFGPGTRLTVL.

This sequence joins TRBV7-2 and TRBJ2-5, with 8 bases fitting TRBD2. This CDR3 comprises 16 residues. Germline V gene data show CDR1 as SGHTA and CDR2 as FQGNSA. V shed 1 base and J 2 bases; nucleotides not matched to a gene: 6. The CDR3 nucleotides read TGTGCCAGCAGCTTAGTACCCGGGGGGGCTCAAGAGACCCAGTACTTC. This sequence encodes CASSLVPGGAQETQYF.

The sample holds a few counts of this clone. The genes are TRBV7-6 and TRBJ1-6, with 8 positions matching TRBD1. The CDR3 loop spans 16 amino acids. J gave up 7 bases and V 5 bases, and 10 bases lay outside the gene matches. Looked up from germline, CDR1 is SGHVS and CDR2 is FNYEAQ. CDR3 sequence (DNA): TGTGCCAGCAGCCCAAGACAGGGGAAAGGGAATTCACCCCTCCACTTT. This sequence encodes CASSPRQGKGNSPLHF.

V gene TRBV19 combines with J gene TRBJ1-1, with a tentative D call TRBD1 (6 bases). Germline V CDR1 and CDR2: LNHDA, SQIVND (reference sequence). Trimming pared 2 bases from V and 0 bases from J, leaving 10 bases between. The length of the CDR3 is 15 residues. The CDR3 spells CASSILQGLNTEAFF. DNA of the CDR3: TGTGCCAGTAGTATACTACAGGGCCTGAACACTGAAGCTTTCTTT.

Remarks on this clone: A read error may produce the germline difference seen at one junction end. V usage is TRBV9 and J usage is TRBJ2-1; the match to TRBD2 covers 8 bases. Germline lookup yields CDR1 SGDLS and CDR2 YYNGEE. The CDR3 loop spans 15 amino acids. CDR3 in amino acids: CASTVAGSSYNEQFF. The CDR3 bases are TGTGCCAGCACCGTAGCGGGAAGCTCCTACAATGAGCAGTTCTTC.

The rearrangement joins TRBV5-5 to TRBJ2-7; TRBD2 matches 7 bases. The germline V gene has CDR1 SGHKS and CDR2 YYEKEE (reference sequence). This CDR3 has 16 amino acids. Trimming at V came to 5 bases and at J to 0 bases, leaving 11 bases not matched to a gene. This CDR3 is CASSPLAGLVSYEQYF. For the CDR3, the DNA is TGTGCCAGCAGTCCCTTAGCGGGCCTTGTCTCCTACGAGCAGTACTTC.

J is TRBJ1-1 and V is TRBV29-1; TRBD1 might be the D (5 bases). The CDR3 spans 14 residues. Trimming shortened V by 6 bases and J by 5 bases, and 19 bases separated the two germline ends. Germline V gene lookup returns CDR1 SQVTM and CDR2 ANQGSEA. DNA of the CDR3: TGCAGCGTCAAATTCAGGGCGCGAGTGACTGAAGCTTTCTTT. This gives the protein CSVKFRARVTEAFF. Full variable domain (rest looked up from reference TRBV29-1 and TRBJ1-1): SAVISQKPSRDICQRGTSLTIQCQVDSQVTMMFWYRQQPGQSLTLIATANQGSEATYESGFVIDKFPISRPNLTFSTLTVSNMSPEDSSIYLCSVKFRARVTEAFFGQGTRLTVV.

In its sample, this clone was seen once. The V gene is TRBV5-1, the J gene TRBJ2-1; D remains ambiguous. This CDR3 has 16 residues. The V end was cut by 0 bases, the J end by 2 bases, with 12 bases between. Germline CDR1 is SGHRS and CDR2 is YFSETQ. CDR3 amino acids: CASSLVADTTYNEQFF. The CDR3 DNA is TGCGCCAGCAGCTTGGTAGCAGACACAACCTACAATGAGCAGTTCTTC.

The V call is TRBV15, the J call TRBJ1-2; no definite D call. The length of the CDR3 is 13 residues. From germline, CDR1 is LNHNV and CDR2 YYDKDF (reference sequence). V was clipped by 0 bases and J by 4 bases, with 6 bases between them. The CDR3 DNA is TGTGCCACCAGCAGAGACAGCATCTATGGCTACACCTTC. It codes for CATSRDSIYGYTF.

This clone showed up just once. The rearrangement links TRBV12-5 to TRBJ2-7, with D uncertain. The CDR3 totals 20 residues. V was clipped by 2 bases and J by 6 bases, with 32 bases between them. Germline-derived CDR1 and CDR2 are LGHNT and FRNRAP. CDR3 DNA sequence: TGTGCTAGTGGTTTGTCGCTGTTACAGCCTAACGATTTGCCTCTACGCGAGCAGTACTTC. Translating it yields CASGLSLLQPNDLPLREQYF.

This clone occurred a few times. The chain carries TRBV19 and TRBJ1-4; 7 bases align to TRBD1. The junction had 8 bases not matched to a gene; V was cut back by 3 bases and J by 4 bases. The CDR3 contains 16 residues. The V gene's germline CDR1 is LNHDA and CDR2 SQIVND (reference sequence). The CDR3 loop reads CASSIPLRGFNEKLFF. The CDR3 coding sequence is TGTGCCAGTAGTATCCCCCTCAGGGGGTTTAATGAAAAACTGTTTTTT.

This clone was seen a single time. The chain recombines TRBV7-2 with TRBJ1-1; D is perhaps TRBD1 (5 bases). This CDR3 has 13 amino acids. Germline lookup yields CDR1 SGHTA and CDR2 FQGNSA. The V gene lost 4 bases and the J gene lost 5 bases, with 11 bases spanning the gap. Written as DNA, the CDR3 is TGTGCCAGCAGCTCCTCGGGACGAACTGAAGCTTTCTTT. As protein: CASSSSGRTEAFF.

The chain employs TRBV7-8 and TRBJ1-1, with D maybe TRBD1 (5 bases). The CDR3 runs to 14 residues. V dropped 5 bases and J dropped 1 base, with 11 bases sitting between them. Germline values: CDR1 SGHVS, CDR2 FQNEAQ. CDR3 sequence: CASSGRQRNTEAFF. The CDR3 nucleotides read TGTGCCAGCAGCGGGAGACAGAGGAACACTGAAGCTTTCTTT.

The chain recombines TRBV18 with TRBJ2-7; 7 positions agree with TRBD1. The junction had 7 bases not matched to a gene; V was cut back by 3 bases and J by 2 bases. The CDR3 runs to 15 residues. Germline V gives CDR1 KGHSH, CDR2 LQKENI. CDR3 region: CASSPASGGAYEQYF. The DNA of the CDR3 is TGTGCCAGCTCACCCGCGTCAGGGGGAGCCTACGAGCAGTACTTC.

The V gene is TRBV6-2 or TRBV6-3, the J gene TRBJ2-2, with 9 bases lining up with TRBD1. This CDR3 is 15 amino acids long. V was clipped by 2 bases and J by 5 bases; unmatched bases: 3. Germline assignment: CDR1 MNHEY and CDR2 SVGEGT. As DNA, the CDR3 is TGTGCCAGCAGTTACCGCGGGACAGGGACCGGGGAGCTGTTTTTT. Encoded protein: CASSYRGTGTGELFF.

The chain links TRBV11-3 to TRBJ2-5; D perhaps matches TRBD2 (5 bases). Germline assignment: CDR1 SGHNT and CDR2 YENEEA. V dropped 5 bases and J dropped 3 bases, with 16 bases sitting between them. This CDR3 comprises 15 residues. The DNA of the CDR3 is TGTGCCAGCAGCCTTCCGCTCCAGGAGGAAGAGACCCAGTACTTC. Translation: CASSLPLQEEETQYF.

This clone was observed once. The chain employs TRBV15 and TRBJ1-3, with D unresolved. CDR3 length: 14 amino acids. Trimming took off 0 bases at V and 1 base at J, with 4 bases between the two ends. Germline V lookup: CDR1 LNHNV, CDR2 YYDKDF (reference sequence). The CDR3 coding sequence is TGTGCCACCAGCAGAGATCCATCTGGAAACACCATATATTTT. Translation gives CATSRDPSGNTIYF.

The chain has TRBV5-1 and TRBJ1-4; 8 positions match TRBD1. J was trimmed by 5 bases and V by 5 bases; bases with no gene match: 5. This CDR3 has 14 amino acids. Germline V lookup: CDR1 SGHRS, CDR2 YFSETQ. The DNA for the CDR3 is TGCGCCAGCAGACCCGACAGGGGCAATGAAAAACTGTTTTTT. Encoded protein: CASRPDRGNEKLFF.